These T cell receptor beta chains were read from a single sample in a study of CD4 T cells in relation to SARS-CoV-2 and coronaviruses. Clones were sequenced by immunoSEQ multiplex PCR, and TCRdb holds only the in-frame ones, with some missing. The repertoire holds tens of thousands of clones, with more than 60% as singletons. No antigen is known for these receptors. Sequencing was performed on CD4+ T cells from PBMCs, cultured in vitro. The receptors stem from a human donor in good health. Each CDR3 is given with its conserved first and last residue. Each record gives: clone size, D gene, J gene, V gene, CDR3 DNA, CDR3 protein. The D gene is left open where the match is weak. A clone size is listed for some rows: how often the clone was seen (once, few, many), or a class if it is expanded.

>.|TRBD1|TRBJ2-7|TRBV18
TGTGCCAGCTCACCAGAGGGGACAGGGGTACTCTACGAGCAGTACTTC
CASSPEGTGVLYEQYF
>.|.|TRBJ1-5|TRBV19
TGTGCCAGTAGTATAGGCCCGAGCAATCAGCCCCAGCATTTT
CASSIGPSNQPQHF
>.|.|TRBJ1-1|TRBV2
TGTGCCAGCAATAGCGATGGAGGGACTGAAGCTTTCTTT
CASNSDGGTEAFF
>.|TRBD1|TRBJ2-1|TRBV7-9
TGTGCCAGCAGCTTACGAGGGGGCGAAAACAATGAGCAGTTCTTC
CASSLRGGENNEQFF
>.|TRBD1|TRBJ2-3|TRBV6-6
TGTGCCAGCAGTCCTCACACAGGGGGCCAGGCAGATACGCAGTATTTT
CASSPHTGGQADTQYF
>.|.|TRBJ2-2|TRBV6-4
TGTGCCAGCAACCGAATCACACGGATCATACGGACCGGGGAGCTGTTTTTT
CASNRITRIIRTGELFF
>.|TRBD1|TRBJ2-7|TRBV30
TGTGCCTGGAGTGTTCCGGGACAGTCCTTAGGGGGGTACTTC
CAWSVPGQSLGGYF
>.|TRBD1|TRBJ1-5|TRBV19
TGTGCCAGTAACCGGGAGGGGGCGAGAAATCAGCCCCAGCATTTT
CASNREGARNQPQHF
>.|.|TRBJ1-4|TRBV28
TGTGCCAGCAGTTTTTCCGGAGCAACTAATGAAAAACTGTTTTTT
CASSFSGATNEKLFF
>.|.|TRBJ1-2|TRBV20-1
TGCAGTGCTAGAGGGATAGGCGGCTACACCTTC
CSARGIGGYTF
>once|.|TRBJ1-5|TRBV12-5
TGTGCTAGTGGTTTGGTACTTAAAGGCTCAGAGCCCCAGCATTTT
CASGLVLKGSEPQHF
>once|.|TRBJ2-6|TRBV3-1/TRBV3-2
TGTGCCAGCAGCCGTAGCCCCCCGGGGGCCAACGTCCTGACTTTC
CASSRSPPGANVLTF
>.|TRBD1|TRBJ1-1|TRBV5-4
TGTGCCAGCAGCTTCCGACAGGGAGGGAATACTGAAGCTTTCTTT
CASSFRQGGNTEAFF
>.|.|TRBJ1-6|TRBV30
TGTGCCTGGAGCCAAATCCGTCGGGGCGGGGGAAATTCACCCCTCCACTTT
CAWSQIRRGGGNSPLHF
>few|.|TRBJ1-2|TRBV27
TGTGCCAGCAGTTATGGCTACACCTTC
CASSYGYTF
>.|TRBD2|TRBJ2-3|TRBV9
TGTGCCAGCAGCTCACGAGCGGGGACTAGCACAGATACGCAGTATTTT
CASSSRAGTSTDTQYF
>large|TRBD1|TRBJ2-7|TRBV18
TGTGCCAGCTCACCAGGGACAGGACCCTCCTACGAGCAGTACTTC
CASSPGTGPSYEQYF
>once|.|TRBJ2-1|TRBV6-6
TGTGCCAGCAGTTTTCCCCTGAACTCCTACAATGAGCAGTTCTTC
CASSFPLNSYNEQFF
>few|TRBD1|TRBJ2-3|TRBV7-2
TGTGCCAGCAGCCCACGACAGGGACCAGATACGCAGTATTTT
CASSPRQGPDTQYF
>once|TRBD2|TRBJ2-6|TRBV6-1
TGTGCCAGCAGTGGGGGAAGCGGGAGGGCCTCTGGGGCCAACGTCCTGACTTTC
CASSGGSGRASGANVLTF
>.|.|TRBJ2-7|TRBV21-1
TGTGCCAAAAAGCCCAATTGCAAAAGGGACTACGAGCAGTACTTC
CAKKPNCKRDYEQYF
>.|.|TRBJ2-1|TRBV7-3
TGTGCCAGCAGCTTAATGGCCTCAGGGTCCCACAATGAGCAGTTCTTC
CASSLMASGSHNEQFF
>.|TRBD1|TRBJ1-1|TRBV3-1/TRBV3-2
TGTGCCAGCAGTCGGGACAGGGCCTTGAACACTGAAGCTTTCTTT
CASSRDRALNTEAFF
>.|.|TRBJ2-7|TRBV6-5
TGTGCCAGCAGGAGGACGGGAGATCACGCCTACGAGCAGTACTTC
CASRRTGDHAYEQYF
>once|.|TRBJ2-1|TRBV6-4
TGTGCCAGCAGTGACTCAGGGCTTACCAATGAGCAGTTCTTC
CASSDSGLTNEQFF
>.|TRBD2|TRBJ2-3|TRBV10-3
TGTGCCATCACTGCGACTAGCGCTAGCACAGATACGCAGTATTTT
CAITATSASTDTQYF
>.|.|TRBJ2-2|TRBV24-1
TGTGCCACCAGTGAACGACAGGCGAACACCGGGGAGCTGTTTTTT
CATSERQANTGELFF
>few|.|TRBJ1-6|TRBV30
TGTGCCTTGACCGGACAGAGCAATAATTCACCCCTCCACTTT
CALTGQSNNSPLHF
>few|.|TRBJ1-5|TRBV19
TGTGCCAGTAGTCCACAGGGAGGCAATCAGCCCCAGCATTTT
CASSPQGGNQPQHF
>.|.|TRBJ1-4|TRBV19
TGTGCCAGTAGTATATCGGGCAGGGGTAAGACTAATGAAAAACTGTTTTTT
CASSISGRGKTNEKLFF
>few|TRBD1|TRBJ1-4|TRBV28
TGTGCCAGCACCCGGACAGGGGGCGATGAAAAACTGTTTTTT
CASTRTGGDEKLFF
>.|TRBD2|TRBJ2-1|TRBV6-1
TGTGCCAGCAGGAAAGCGGGAGGTAGCAATGAGCAGTTCTTC
CASRKAGGSNEQFF
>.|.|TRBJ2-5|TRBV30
TGTGCCTGGAGTACCCAAGAGACCCAGTACTTC
CAWSTQETQYF
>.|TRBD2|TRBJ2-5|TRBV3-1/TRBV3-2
TGTGCCAGCACCAGGGGGTCCAGCGGGAGGGGGGAGACCCAGTACTTC
CASTRGSSGRGETQYF
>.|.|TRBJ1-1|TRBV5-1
TGCGCCAGCAGCTCAGGGACACTGAACACTGAAGCTTTCTTT
CASSSGTLNTEAFF
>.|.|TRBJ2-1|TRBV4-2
TGTGCCAGCAGCCAATCGGGCAAGGTCAATGAGCAGTTCTTC
CASSQSGKVNEQFF
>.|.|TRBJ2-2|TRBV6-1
TGTGCCAGCAGTGAAGGCGACGCCGGGGAGCTGTTTTTT
CASSEGDAGELFF
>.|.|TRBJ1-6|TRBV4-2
TGTGCCAGCAGCCAGGGGGAGGGTTCGGTAATTTCACCCCTCCACTTT
CASSQGEGSVISPLHF
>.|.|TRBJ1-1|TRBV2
TGTGCCAGCGGGCTGCAGATGAACACTGAAGCTTTCTTT
CASGLQMNTEAFF
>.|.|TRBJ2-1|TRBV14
TGTGCCAGCAGCCACGAAGTATGGCGGGGTGGTCTCTACAATGAGCAGTTCTTC
CASSHEVWRGGLYNEQFF
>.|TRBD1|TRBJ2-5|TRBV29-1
TGCAGCGTTGAATTTGGACAGGGGGAGACCCAGTACTTC
CSVEFGQGETQYF
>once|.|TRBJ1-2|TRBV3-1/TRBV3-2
TGTGCCAGCAGCCGCAAGGGTGCCTATGGCTACACCTTC
CASSRKGAYGYTF
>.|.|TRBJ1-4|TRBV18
TGTGCCAGCTCACCACAGGGGATCGGTGAAAAACTGTTTTTT
CASSPQGIGEKLFF
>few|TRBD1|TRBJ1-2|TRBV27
TGTGCCAGCAGTTTATCCCTACCGGGACAGGGGCGGTATGGCTACACCTTC
CASSLSLPGQGRYGYTF
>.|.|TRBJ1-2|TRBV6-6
TGTGCCACCGGCCGCGGGCCTCGGGACTATGGCTACACCTTC
CATGRGPRDYGYTF
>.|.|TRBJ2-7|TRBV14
TGTGCCAGCAGCCAAGATGGCAGGGCGCGGTACTTC
CASSQDGRARYF
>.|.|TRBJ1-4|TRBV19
TGTGCCAGTAGTAGGGACCTCAGGCGCCCAAATGAAAAACTGTTTTTT
CASSRDLRRPNEKLFF
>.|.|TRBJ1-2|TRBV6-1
TGTGCCAGCAGTGACCGGTCCTATGGCTACACCTTC
CASSDRSYGYTF
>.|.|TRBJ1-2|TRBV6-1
TGTGCCAGCAGTGAGTACACAAACTATGGCTACACCTTC
CASSEYTNYGYTF
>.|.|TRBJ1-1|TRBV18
TGTGCCAGCTCACCCGGGACGGGTTGGGCTTTCTTT
CASSPGTGWAFF
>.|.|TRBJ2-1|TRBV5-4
TGTGCCAGCAGCCAAGGACAGAACTACAATGAGCAGTTCTTC
CASSQGQNYNEQFF
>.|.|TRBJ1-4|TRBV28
TGTGCCAGCAGTCCGGCAGGGTTATCGGGAGAAAAACTGTTTTTT
CASSPAGLSGEKLFF
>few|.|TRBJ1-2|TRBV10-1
TGCGCCAGCAGCGAAGGAAGAGTTGGCTACACCTTC
CASSEGRVGYTF
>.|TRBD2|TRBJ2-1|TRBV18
TGTGCCAGCTCACCCCCCCTAGCGGGGAGCTTAAATGAGCAGTTCTTC
CASSPPLAGSLNEQFF
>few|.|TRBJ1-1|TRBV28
TGTGCCAGCAGTTCTCCCGGGGGCACTGAAGCTTTCTTT
CASSSPGGTEAFF
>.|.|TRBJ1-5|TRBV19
TGTGCCAGTAGTCTCCTCGGACAGTCTGGGGAGCCCCAGCATTTT
CASSLLGQSGEPQHF
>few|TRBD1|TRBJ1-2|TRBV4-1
TGCGCCAGCAGCCAAATCATGCGGGACAGGGCTAACTATGGCTACACCTTC
CASSQIMRDRANYGYTF
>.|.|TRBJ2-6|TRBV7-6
TGTGCCAGCAGCTTTTCAGGGTTATTACCTTCTGGGGCCAACGTCCTGACTTTC
CASSFSGLLPSGANVLTF